The entry that follows covers one T cell receptor beta chain sequence. This specimen belongs to a study of blood T cell repertoires in COVID-19. Overall study: Samples taken during acute and convalescent COVID-19 were collected in the United States, Italy and Spain. PBMCs, B-cell-depleted T cells, or T cells were the source of the cDNA or gDNA that made up the material.

Trimming removed 3 bases at V and 0 bases at J, with 17 bases between. In germline, CDR1 is MGHRA, CDR2 YSYEKL. This CDR3 has 17 amino acids. Authors' data handling: Estimation of nucleated cell counts relied on the amplification of reference gene primers. Method: immunoSEQ multiplex PCR; TCRdb's copy keeps in-frame clones and lacks some. V and J calls and clone size come straight from that table; D and trimming were deduced from the DNA. The data show 110,000 or so clones, more than 80% seen once. This receptor was taken from a woman between 45 and 60 years old with acute or convalescent COVID-19. The chain joins TRBV4-1 to TRBJ1-1; D gene uncertain. What was sequenced was peripheral blood. CDR3 loop: CASSHSMERKMNTEAFF. CDR3 bases: TGCGCCAGCAGCCATTCTATGGAGAGGAAAATGAACACTGAAGCTTTCTTT.